This T cell receptor (beta chain) originates from a study of T-cell reconstitution after alpha-beta-depleted transplantation in children. Study-wide findings and caveats: Several hundred rapidly expanded clones from non-depleted graft cells reportedly supplied alpha-beta T cells about two months post-transplant. From newly produced T cells came most of the T-cell counts and diversity one year after transplant. Surviving recipient T cells and thymic progenitors produced the high day-60 TCRbeta diversity seen in some patients.

Trimming removed 5 bases at V and 0 bases at J, with 8 bases between. The CDR3 length is 13 residues. In germline, CDR1 is SGHRS, CDR2 YFSETQ. Preparation of the TCRbeta library was carried out with unique molecular identifiers. MiXCR was run by TCRdb on the PCR reads, yielding one entry per CDR3 protein. The repertoire holds some 830,000 distinct CDR3 sequences, about 15% seen once, with 5% in the top ten. In regard to this clonotype: Antigen specificity is unknown.

This receptor was taken from a male patient between 5 and 17 years old who had a stem cell transplant for acute lymphoblastic leukemia, so the T cells may come from the graft donor. J is TRBJ1-1 and V is TRBV5-1; D is unclear. Sequences were derived from PBMCs, mostly from graft donor cells, sampled 360 days after TCRalphabeta/CD19-depleted stem cell transplant. CDR3 protein: CASSFDVNTEAFF. The CDR3 DNA reads as TGCGCCAGCAGTTTTGACGTGAACACTGAAGCTTTCTTT. The full variable domain, rest sourced from reference TRBV5-1 and TRBJ1-1, is KAGVTQTPRYLIKTRGQQVTLSCSPISGHRSVSWYQQTPGQGLQFLFEYFSETQRNKGNFPGRFSGRQFSNSRSEMNVSTLELGDSALYLCASSFDVNTEAFFGQGTRLTVV.